The sequence of this T cell receptor beta chain was determined in a study of T cell responses to AZD1222 COVID-19 vaccine. Sequenced by immunoSEQ multiplex PCR; TCRdb stores in-frame clones only, minus some. The table lists over 95,000 clones, 80% to 90% of them singletons. Study-wide findings and caveats: Baseline seropositivity characterized only six AZD1222 recipients.

In regard to this clone: Its antigen is unidentified.

The sequencing here drew on peripheral blood, taken on day 0 of AZD1222 vaccination. The TCR originated in an adult in good health.

CDR3 coding DNA: TGTGCCAGCAGTTACTGGGGGACAGCCAAAAACTATGGCTACACCTTC. Translation gives CASSYWGTAKNYGYTF. This chain uses TRBV6-2 or TRBV6-3 with TRBJ1-2; the match to TRBD1 covers 7 bases. The CDR3 sequence is 16 residues long. Germline V CDR1 and CDR2: MNHEY, SVGEGT. V shed 1 base, J shed 2 bases, and the junction held 7 bases outside the gene matches.